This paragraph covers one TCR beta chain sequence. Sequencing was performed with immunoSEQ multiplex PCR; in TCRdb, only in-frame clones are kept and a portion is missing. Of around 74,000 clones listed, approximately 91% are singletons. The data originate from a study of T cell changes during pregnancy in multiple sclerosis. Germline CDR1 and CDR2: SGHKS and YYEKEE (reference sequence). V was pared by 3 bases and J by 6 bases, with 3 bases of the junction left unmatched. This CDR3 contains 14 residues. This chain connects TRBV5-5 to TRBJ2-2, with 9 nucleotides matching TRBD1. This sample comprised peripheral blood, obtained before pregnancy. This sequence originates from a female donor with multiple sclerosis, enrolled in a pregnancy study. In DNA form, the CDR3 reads TGTGCCAGCAGCTCAGGACAGGGGTCCGGGGAGCTGTTTTTT. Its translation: CASSSGQGSGELFF. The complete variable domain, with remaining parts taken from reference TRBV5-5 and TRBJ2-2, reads DAGVTQSPTHLIKTRGQQVTLRCSPISGHKSVSWYQQVLGQGPQFIFQYYEKEERGRGNFPDRFSARQFPNYSSELNVNALLLGDSALYLCASSSGQGSGELFFGEGSRLTVL.